Shown below are 15 T cell receptor beta chains from a single sample sequenced in a study of vaccination and CD4 T cells after COVID-19 (dated by TCRdb to 2021 to 2024). Library preparation used PCR. The sequencer was an Illumina iSeq 100. TCR sequencing of DNA from cultured CD4+ T cells used the Oncomine TCR Beta short-read assay at the Johns Hopkins FTIC core. TCRdb took the public reads, trimmed them with fastp at Q25, ran MiXCR for clone calling and kept in-frame beta chains. Each entry merges the rows of one CDR3 protein and shows their most common DNA and genes. The sample table contains more than 10,000 distinct CDR3 sequences; only one count was recorded for 45% to 65% of them. The top ten constitute around 12% of the sample. Antigens of these TCRs are unknown. What this sample's treatment or condition label stands for: roughly nine-day PBMC culture with coronavirus spike peptide pools or control peptides (ViraFEST assay).

The sequencing input was CD4+ T cells from blood, cultured in vitro. These receptors came from a human donor who had recovered from COVID-19.

This clonotype was counted between two and nine times. The rearrangement joins TRBV24-1 to TRBJ1-5, with D unclear. CDR3 length equals 14 residues. Trimming left V 4 bases short and J 3 bases short, with 9 bases between. CDR1 is KGHDR and CDR2 is SFDVKD in the germline V gene. This CDR3 is CATSEGYVNQPQHF. The CDR3 DNA is TGTGCCACCAGTGAGGGATACGTCAATCAGCCCCAGCATTTT.

This clonotype was seen more than once but under ten times. The rearrangement links TRBV7-3 to TRBJ2-2, with 11 bases fitting TRBD2. Per the germline V gene, CDR1 is SGHTA and CDR2 is FQGTGA. Germline trimming cut 5 bases from V and 0 bases from J; bases unmatched to any gene: 8. The CDR3 is 18 residues long. The CDR3 is CASSEGVAGGPNTGELFF. The CDR3 DNA follows: TGTGCCAGCAGCGAAGGGGTAGCGGGAGGGCCGAACACCGGGGAGCTGTTTTTT.

The gene calls are TRBV10-3 and TRBJ1-2; 9 positions agree with TRBD1. Germline loops: CDR1 ENHRY, CDR2 SYGVKD. The V segment lost 4 bases and the J segment 1 base; nucleotides outside the gene matches: 7. CDR3 length: 16 residues. For the CDR3, the DNA is TGTGCCATCAGTGCGGGACAGGGATGGGGTAACTATGGCTACACCTTC. Translated, it gives CAISAGQGWGNYGYTF.

This chain joins TRBV7-3 and TRBJ2-2; D is possibly TRBD2 (6 bases). The CDR3 sequence is 17 residues long. CDR1 is SGHTA and CDR2 is FQGTGA in the germline V gene. V was shortened by 5 bases and J by 3 bases, with 19 bases between the two germline ends. CDR3 in DNA: TGTGCCAGCAGCCTAGACCCGGGTAGCGGTTACACCGGGGAGCTGTTTTTT. The encoded protein is CASSLDPGSGYTGELFF.

The rearrangement joins TRBV6-1 to TRBJ2-4; possible D gene TRBD2, 7 bases. The germline gives CDR1 MNHNS, CDR2 SASEGT. CDR3 length equals 17 residues. Trimming took 6 bases from V and 7 from J, leaving 25 bases between them. In DNA, the CDR3 is TGTGCCAGCAGGAAGGGGGGGGGACCTGAAGCGTGGAACATTCAGTACTTC. As protein: CASRKGGGPEAWNIQYF.

This clonotype has a handful of counts. The chain couples TRBV7-9 to TRBJ1-3; 7 bases agree with TRBD1. Germline assignment: CDR1 SEHNR and CDR2 FQNEAQ (reference sequence). The CDR3 totals 17 residues. V lost 5 bases to trimming and J lost 0 bases; unmatched junction nucleotides: 10. The DNA of the CDR3 is TGTGCCAGCAGCCGGAGTACGACAGGGAGCTCTGGAAACACCATATATTTT. Translated, it gives CASSRSTTGSSGNTIYF.

The V gene is TRBV20-1, the J gene TRBJ2-7, with D perhaps matching TRBD1 (6 bases). Between the trimmed V and J ends, which lost 0 bases and 7 bases, there was a span of 16 bases. This CDR3 spans 14 amino acids. Per the germline V gene, CDR1 is DFQATT and CDR2 is SNEGSKA (reference sequence). The CDR3 DNA sequence: TGCAGTGCTAGAGACCCCACGGGACAAGGGGAGCAGTACTTC. It yields the protein CSARDPTGQGEQYF.

The V gene is TRBV20-1, the J gene TRBJ2-3, with a weak D call TRBD2 (5 bases). V dropped 3 bases and J dropped 5 bases, with 9 bases sitting between them. This CDR3 spans 12 amino acids. Germline CDR1 reads DFQATT; CDR2 reads SNEGSKA (reference sequence). The CDR3 here is CSASAEGDTQYF. The DNA of the CDR3 is TGCAGTGCTAGTGCTGAGGGAGATACGCAGTATTTT.

Of note for this clonotype: At one of its ends the junction is not consistent with the germline gene, which may arise from a read error. The rearrangement links TRBV2 to TRBJ1-5; weak D call: TRBD1 (6 bases). The CDR3 covers 14 residues. Germline V gene lookup returns CDR1 SNHLY and CDR2 FYNNEI. CDR3 amino acids: CASSEYRVNQPRHF. The CDR3 DNA sequence: TGTGCCAGCAGTGAGTACAGGGTCAATCAGCCCCGGCATTTT.

This clonotype was counted between two and nine times. The chain joins TRBV28 to TRBJ1-2, with D unresolved. Trimming cost V 1 base and J 4 bases, with 7 bases left between them. The CDR3 consists of 13 residues. In germline, CDR1 is MDHEN, CDR2 SYDVKM. Here the CDR3 DNA reads TGTGCCAGCAGTTTATCGGCCACCTATGGCTACACCTTC. Translating gives CASSLSATYGYTF.

A few counts support this clonotype. The chain has TRBV2 and TRBJ2-7; 7 nucleotides line up with TRBD2. Germline V gives CDR1 SNHLY, CDR2 FYNNEI. The CDR3 runs to 15 residues. The trim removed 1 base at V and 5 bases at J, leaving 8 bases unmatched. The CDR3 spells CASSEVGGGVDEQYF. The CDR3, as DNA: TGTGCCAGCAGTGAAGTTGGGGGGGGTGTCGACGAGCAGTACTTC.

This clonotype has more than one count but fewer than ten. The chain employs TRBV6-5 and TRBJ1-5; 7 bases align to TRBD1. Germline loops: CDR1 MNHEY, CDR2 SVGAGI. The CDR3 totals 17 residues. Trimming cost V 4 bases and J 4 bases; bases outside gene matches: 13. The chain's CDR3 is CASSSALRDSLNQPQHF. In DNA form, the CDR3 reads TGTGCCAGCAGTTCGGCCCTCCGGGACAGTCTAAATCAGCCCCAGCATTTT.

The genes are TRBV28 and TRBJ1-1, with D possibly TRBD1 on 6 matching bases. This CDR3 is 15 amino acids long. Germline-derived CDR1 and CDR2 are MDHEN and SYDVKM. The ends were cut back, 7 bases at V and 0 bases at J, with 15 bases in the middle. This CDR3 is CASTRGGNMNTEAFF. The CDR3 DNA reads TGTGCCAGCACGAGGGGGGGGAACATGAACACTGAAGCTTTCTTT. The entire variable domain, with the rest obtained from reference TRBV28 and TRBJ1-1, is as follows: DVKVTQSSRYLVKRTGEKVFLECVQDMDHENMFWYRQDPGLGLRLIYFSYDVKMKEKGDIPEGYSVSREKKERFSLILESASTNQTSMYLCASTRGGNMNTEAFFGQGTRLTVV.

This clonotype occurred once. This chain uses TRBV27 with TRBJ2-6; D call uncertain. The V end lost 3 bases, the J end lost 0 bases, and 6 bases lay between the germline ends. The CDR3 spans 15 residues. Germline CDR1 reads MNHEY; CDR2 reads SMNVEV (reference sequence). The CDR3 reads CASSFYFSGANVLTF. The CDR3 region has the DNA TGTGCCAGCAGTTTTTATTTCTCTGGGGCCAACGTCCTGACTTTC.

The J gene is TRBJ1-5, the V gene TRBV19; D gene unclear. This CDR3 is built from 16 residues. Germline assignment: CDR1 LNHDA and CDR2 SQIVND (reference sequence). Trimming left V 5 bases short and J 2 bases short, with 16 bases between. The CDR3 nucleotides are TGTGCCAGTAGTCTTCCCGGGCCGTCGGGCAATCAGCCCCAGCATTTT. It codes for CASSLPGPSGNQPQHF.